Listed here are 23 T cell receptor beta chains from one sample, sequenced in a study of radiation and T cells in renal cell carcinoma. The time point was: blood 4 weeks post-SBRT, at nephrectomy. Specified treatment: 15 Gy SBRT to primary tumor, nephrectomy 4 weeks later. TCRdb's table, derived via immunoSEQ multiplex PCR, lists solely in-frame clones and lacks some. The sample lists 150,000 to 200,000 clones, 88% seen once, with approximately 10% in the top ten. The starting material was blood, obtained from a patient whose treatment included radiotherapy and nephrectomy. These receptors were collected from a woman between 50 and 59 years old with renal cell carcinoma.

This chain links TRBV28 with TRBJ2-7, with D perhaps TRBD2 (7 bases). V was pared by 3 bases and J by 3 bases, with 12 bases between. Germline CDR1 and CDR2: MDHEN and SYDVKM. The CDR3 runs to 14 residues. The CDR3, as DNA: TGTGCCAGCAGTTTTGCGGGGGCCGGCTACGAGCAGTACTTC. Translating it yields CASSFAGAGYEQYF. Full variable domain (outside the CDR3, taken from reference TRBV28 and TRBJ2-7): DVKVTQSSRYLVKRTGEKVFLECVQDMDHENMFWYRQDPGLGLRLIYFSYDVKMKEKGDIPEGYSVSREKKERFSLILESASTNQTSMYLCASSFAGAGYEQYFGPGTRLTVT.

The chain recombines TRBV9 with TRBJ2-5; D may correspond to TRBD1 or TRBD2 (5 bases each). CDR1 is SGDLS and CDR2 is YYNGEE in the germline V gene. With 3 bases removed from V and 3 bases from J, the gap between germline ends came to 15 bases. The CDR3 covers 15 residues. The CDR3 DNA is TGTGCCAGCAGCGCCGGGACCACCGGGAAAGAGACCCAGTACTTC. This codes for CASSAGTTGKETQYF.

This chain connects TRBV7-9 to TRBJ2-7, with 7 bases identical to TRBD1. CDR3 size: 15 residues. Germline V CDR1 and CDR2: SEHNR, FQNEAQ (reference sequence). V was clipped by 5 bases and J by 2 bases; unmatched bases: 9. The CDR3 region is CASSVDRERAYEQYF. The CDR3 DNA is TGTGCCAGCAGCGTTGACAGGGAACGCGCCTACGAGCAGTACTTC.

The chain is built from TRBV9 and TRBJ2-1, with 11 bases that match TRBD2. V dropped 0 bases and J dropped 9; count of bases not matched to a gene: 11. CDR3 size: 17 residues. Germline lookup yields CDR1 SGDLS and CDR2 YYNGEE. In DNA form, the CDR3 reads TGTGCCAGCAGCGTAGCGCTAGCGGGGGGCAATGCGGGTGAGCAGTTCTTC. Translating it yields CASSVALAGGNAGEQFF. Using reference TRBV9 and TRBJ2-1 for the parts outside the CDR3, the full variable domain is DSGVTQTPKHLITATGQRVTLRCSPRSGDLSVYWYQQSLDQGLQFLIQYYNGEERAKGNILERFSAQQFPDLHSELNLSSLELGDSALYFCASSVALAGGNAGEQFFGPGTRLTVL.

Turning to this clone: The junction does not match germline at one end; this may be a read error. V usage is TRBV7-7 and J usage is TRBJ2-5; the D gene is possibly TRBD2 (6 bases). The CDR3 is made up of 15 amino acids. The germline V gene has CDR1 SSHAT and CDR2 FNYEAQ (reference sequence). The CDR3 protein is CASSLEWGVQETQYF. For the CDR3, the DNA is TGTGCTAGCAGCTTAGAATGGGGGGTGCAAGAGACCCAGTACTTC.

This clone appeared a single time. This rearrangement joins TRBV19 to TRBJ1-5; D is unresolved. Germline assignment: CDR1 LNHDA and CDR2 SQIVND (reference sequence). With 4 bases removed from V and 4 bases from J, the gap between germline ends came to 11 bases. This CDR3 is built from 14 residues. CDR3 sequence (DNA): TGTGCCAGTAGTACTTCGCACCTTAATCAGCCCCAGCATTTT. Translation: CASSTSHLNQPQHF.

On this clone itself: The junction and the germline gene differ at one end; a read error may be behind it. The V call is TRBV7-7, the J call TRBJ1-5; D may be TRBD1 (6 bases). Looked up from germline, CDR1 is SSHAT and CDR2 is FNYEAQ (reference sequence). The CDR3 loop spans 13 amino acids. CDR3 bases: TGTGCTAGCAGCTCCGATACAGGGTCTCCCCAGCATTTT. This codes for CASSSDTGSPQHF.

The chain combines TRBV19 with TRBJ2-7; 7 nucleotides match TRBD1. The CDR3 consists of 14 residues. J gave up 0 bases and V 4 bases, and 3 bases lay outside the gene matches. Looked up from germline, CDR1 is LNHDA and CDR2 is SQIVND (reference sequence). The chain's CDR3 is CASSRGTDSYEQYF. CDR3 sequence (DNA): TGTGCCAGTAGTAGGGGGACAGACTCCTACGAGCAGTACTTC.

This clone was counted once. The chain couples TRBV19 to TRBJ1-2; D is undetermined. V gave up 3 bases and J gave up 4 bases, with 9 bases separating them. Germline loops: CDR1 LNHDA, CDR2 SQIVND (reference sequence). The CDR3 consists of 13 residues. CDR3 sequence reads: CASSIGLSYGYTF. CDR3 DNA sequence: TGTGCCAGTAGTATCGGTCTGAGCTATGGCTACACCTTC.

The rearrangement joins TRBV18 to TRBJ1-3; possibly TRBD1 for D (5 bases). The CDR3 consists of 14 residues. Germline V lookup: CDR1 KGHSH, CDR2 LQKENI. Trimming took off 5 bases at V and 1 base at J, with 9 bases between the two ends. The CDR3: CASSAGNSGNTIYF. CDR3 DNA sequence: TGTGCCAGCTCAGCAGGGAATTCTGGAAACACCATATATTTT.

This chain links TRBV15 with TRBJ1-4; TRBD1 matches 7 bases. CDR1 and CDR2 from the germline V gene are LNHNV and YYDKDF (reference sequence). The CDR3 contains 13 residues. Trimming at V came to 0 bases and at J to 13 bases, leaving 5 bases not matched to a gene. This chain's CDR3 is CATSRDRQGRLFF. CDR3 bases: TGTGCCACCAGCAGAGACCGACAGGGACGACTGTTTTTT.

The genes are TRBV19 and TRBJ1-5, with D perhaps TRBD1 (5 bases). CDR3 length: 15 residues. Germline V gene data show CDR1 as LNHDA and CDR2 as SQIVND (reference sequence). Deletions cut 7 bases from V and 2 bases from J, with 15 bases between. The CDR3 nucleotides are TGTGCCAGTACCGCTGACAGAGGAGGCAATCAGCCCCAGCATTTT. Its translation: CASTADRGGNQPQHF.

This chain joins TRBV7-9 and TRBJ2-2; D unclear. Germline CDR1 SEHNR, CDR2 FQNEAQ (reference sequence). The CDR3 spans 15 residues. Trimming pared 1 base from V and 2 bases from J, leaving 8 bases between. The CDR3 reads CASSLVAANTGELFF. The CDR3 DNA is TGTGCCAGCAGCTTAGTGGCAGCAAACACCGGGGAGCTGTTTTTT.

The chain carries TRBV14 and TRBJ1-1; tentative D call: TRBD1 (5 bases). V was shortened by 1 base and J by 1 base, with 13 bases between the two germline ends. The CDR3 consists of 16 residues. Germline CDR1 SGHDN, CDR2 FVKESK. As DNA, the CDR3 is TGTGCCAGCAGCCAAGGCGGGGCGCGCAGGAACACTGAAGCTTTCTTT. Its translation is CASSQGGARRNTEAFF.

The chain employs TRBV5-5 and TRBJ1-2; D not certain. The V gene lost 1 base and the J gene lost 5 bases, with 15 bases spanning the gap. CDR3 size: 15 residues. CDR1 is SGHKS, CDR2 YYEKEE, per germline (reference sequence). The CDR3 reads CASSLQPTVLYGYTF. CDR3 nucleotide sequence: TGTGCCAGCAGCTTGCAGCCAACGGTCCTGTATGGCTACACCTTC.

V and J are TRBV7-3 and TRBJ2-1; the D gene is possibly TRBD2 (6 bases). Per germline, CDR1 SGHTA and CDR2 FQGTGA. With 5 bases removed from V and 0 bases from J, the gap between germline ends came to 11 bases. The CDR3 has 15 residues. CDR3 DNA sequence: TGTGCCAGCAGCACTAGCTCGAGCTCCTACAATGAGCAGTTCTTC. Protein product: CASSTSSSSYNEQFF. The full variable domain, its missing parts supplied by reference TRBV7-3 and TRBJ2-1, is GAGVSQTPSNKVTEKGKYVELRCDPISGHTALYWYRQSLGQGPEFLIYFQGTGAADDSGLPNDRFFAVRPEGSVSTLKIQRTERGDSAVYLCASSTSSSSYNEQFFGPGTRLTVL.

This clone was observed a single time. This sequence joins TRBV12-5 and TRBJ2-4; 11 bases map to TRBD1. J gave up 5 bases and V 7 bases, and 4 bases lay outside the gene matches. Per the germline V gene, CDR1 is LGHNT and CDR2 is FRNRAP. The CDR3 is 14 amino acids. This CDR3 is CASAKGQGENIQYF. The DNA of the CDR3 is TGTGCTAGTGCCAAGGGACAGGGGGAAAACATTCAGTACTTC.

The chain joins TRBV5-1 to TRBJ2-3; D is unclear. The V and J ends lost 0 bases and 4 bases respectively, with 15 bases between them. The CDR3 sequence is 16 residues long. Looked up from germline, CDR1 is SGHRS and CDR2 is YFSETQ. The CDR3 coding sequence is TGCGCCAGCAGCTTGGCAGAGTCCGGTTGGGCAGATACGCAGTATTTT. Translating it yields CASSLAESGWADTQYF.

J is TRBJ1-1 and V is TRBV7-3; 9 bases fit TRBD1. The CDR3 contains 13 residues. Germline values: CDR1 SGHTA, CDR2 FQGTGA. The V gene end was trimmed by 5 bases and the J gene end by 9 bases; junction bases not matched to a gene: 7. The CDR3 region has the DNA TGTGCCAGCAGCCAGACGGGACAGGGAAAAGCTTTCTTT. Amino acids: CASSQTGQGKAFF.

The CDR3 loop reads CASSVGAGPGEQYF. For the CDR3, the DNA is TGTGCCAGCAGCGTAGGAGCGGGGCCCGGCGAGCAGTACTTC. The chain carries TRBV9 and TRBJ2-7, with TRBD2 matching 7 bases. This CDR3 comprises 14 residues. The germline gives CDR1 SGDLS, CDR2 YYNGEE. The V and J ends lost 0 bases and 6 bases, in that order; junction bases with no gene match: 6.

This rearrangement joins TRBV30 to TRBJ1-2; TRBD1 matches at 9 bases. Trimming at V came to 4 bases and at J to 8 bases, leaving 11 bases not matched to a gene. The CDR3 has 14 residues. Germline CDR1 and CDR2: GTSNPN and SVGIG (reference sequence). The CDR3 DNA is TGTGCCTGGACGAGGACAGGGGAGGTCGGGGGCTACACCTTC. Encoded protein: CAWTRTGEVGGYTF.

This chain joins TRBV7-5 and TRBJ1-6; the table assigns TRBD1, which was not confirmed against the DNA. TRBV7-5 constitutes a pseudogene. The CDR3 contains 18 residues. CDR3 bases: TGTGCCAGAAGCTTAGTGTCCAATCCCAGGGGCCGTGGTTCACCCCTCCACTTT. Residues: CARSLVSNPRGRGSPLHF.

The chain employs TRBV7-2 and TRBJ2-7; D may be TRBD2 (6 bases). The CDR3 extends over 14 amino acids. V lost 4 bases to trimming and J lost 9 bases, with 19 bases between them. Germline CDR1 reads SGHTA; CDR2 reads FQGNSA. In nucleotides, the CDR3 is TGTGCCAGCAGCTCCGGGACTGGGAGCTGGGGGCAGTACTTC. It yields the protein CASSSGTGSWGQYF.